Shown below are 10 T cell receptor beta chains from a single sample sequenced in a study of blood T cell repertoires in COVID-19. Measured with immunoSEQ multiplex PCR; TCRdb has only the in-frame clones, and not every one. The sample has a few hundred thousand clones, about 85% seen once. Sequencing input: peripheral blood. These receptors were obtained from a man aged 35 to 55 with acute or convalescent COVID-19.

The genes are TRBV7-2 and TRBJ2-7; the D is unclear. In germline, CDR1 is SGHTA, CDR2 FQGNSA. This CDR3 is 13 amino acids long. V was clipped by 5 bases and J by 1 base, with 9 bases between them. CDR3 in DNA: TGTGCCAGCAGCCCTAGGATGTCCTACGAGCAGTACTTC. Amino acid sequence: CASSPRMSYEQYF.

This clone was seen a single time. The J gene is TRBJ2-1, the V gene TRBV11-2; TRBD1 aligns across 7 bases. CDR1 is SGHAT and CDR2 is FQNNGV in the germline V gene. The CDR3 length is 16 residues. The J segment lost 4 bases and the V segment lost 0 bases, leaving 6 bases of the junction unmatched. Here the CDR3 DNA reads TGTGCCAGCAGCTTAGAATTCCGGGACAGTTACAATGAGCAGTTCTTC. This translates into CASSLEFRDSYNEQFF.

This clone was observed a few times. An end of the junction does not agree with germline; a read error may underlie this. J is TRBJ1-6 and V is TRBV7-7; D remains ambiguous. This CDR3 is built from 15 residues. Germline values: CDR1 SSHAT, CDR2 FNYEAQ (reference sequence). CDR3 in amino acids: CASSSTGDPNSPLHF. The CDR3 DNA reads TGTGCTAGCAGCTCCACCGGAGACCCGAATTCACCCCTCCACTTT. The variable domain in full, with the rest retrieved from reference TRBV7-7 and TRBJ1-6, is GAGVSQSPRYKVTKRGQDVTLRCDPISSHATLYWYQQALGQGPEFLTYFNYEAQPDKSGLPSDRFSAERPEGSISTLTIQRTEQRDSAMYRCASSSTGDPNSPLHFGNGTRLTVT.

The chain combines TRBV10-3 with TRBJ2-3; 11 bases are shared with TRBD2. V dropped 6 bases and J dropped 0; count of bases not matched to a gene: 2. The CDR3 consists of 15 residues. CDR1 and CDR2 (germline): ENHRY, SYGVKD. CDR3 region: CAIRLAGDSTDTQYF. In nucleotides, the CDR3 is TGTGCCATCAGACTAGCGGGGGATAGCACAGATACGCAGTATTTT.

This chain connects TRBV4-2 to TRBJ2-1; D unclear. The V end was cut by 2 bases, the J end by 4 bases, with 9 bases between. The CDR3 is 14 amino acids. Per the germline V gene, CDR1 is LGHNA and CDR2 is YNFKEQ. This CDR3 reads CASSQNPAYNEQFF. The DNA of the CDR3 is TGTGCCAGCAGCCAAAATCCAGCGTACAATGAGCAGTTCTTC.

CDR3 protein: CASRRQPNNYGYTF. The CDR3 coding sequence is TGTGCCAGTAGGCGACAGCCGAATAACTATGGCTACACCTTC. V and J are TRBV19 and TRBJ1-2; perhaps TRBD1 as D (5 bases). Trimming left V 6 bases short and J 1 base short, with 12 bases between. The germline CDR1 and CDR2 sequences are LNHDA and SQIVND (reference sequence). CDR3 length: 14 amino acids.

J is TRBJ1-1 and V is TRBV30; 8 nucleotides match TRBD1. The CDR3 has 11 residues. The junction had 2 bases not matched to a gene; V was cut back by 6 bases and J by 5 bases. Germline CDR1 GTSNPN, CDR2 SVGIG (reference sequence). The CDR3 protein is CACTGGTEAFF. The CDR3 region has the DNA TGTGCCTGTACAGGGGGGACTGAAGCTTTCTTT. Supplemented by reference TRBV30 and TRBJ1-1, the full variable domain reads SQTIHQWPATLVQPVGSPLSLECTVEGTSNPNLYWYRQAAGRGLQLLFYSVGIGQISSEVPQNLSASRPQDRQFILSSKKLLLSDSGFYLCACTGGTEAFFGQGTRLTVV.

The gene calls are TRBV30 and TRBJ1-1; no clear D gene. This CDR3 region has 13 residues. Germline V gives CDR1 GTSNPN, CDR2 SVGIG (reference sequence). CDR3 region: CAYLGDMNTEAFF. In DNA form, the CDR3 reads TGTGCTTACTTGGGTGACATGAACACTGAAGCTTTCTTT. Variable domain in full (rest from reference TRBV30 and TRBJ1-1): SQTIHQWPATLVQPVGSPLSLECTVEGTSNPNLYWYRQAAGRGLQLLFYSVGIGQISSEVPQNLSASRPQDRQFILSSKKLLLSDSGFYLCAYLGDMNTEAFFGQGTRLTVV.

As DNA, the CDR3 is TGTGCCAGCAGCGGCCGGACTAGCGGGGGACTTCTAGCCAAAAACATTCAGTACTTC. Amino acid sequence: CASSGRTSGGLLAKNIQYF. The chain carries TRBV7-2 and TRBJ2-4; 13 nucleotides match TRBD2. V lost 5 bases and J lost 0; bases outside the gene matches: 10. Germline V gene lookup returns CDR1 SGHTA and CDR2 FQGNSA. This CDR3 has 19 amino acids.

This clone appeared a few times. This chain connects TRBV4-1 to TRBJ1-5, with D uncertain. Germline CDR1 MGHRA, CDR2 YSYEKL. The V end lost 1 base, the J end lost 4 bases, and 5 bases lay between the germline ends. The CDR3 has 13 amino acids. For the CDR3, the DNA is TGCGCCAGCAGCCAAGTCTTAAATCAGCCCCAGCATTTT. This translates into CASSQVLNQPQHF.